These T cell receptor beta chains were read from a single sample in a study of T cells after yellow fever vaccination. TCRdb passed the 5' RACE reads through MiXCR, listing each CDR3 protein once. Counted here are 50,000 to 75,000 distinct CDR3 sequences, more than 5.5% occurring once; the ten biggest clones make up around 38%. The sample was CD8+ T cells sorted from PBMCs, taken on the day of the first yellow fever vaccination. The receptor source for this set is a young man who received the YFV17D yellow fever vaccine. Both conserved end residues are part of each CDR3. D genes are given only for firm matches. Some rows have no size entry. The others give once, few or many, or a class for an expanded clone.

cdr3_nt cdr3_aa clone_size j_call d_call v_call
TGTGCCAGCAGCTTACGGGCAGGGTCAGGCGAGCAGTACTTC CASSLRAGSGEQYF many TRBJ2-7 . TRBV5-5
TGTGCCAGCAGCTTAGATCGAAGGGGACCCGGGGAGCTGTTTTTT CASSLDRRGPGELFF . TRBJ2-2 . TRBV11-3
TGTGCCAGCAGCTTAACGGGGACAGTCTACAATGAGCAGTTCTTC CASSLTGTVYNEQFF few TRBJ2-1 TRBD1 TRBV7-3
TGCGCCAGCAGAAGGGACGTCAGGTCGCTCTCCTACGAGCAGTACTTC CASRRDVRSLSYEQYF many TRBJ2-7 . TRBV5-1
TGTGCCAGCAGCCCGGACTTCAATGAGCAGTTCTTC CASSPDFNEQFF many TRBJ2-1 . TRBV7-9
TGTGCCAGCAACTCCCGGCCGGGACAGGGGGCTGAAAAACTGTTTTTT CASNSRPGQGAEKLFF . TRBJ1-4 TRBD1 TRBV6-5
TGCGCCAGCAGCCAAGGGCGGCAGGTGAATTCACCCCTCCACTTT CASSQGRQVNSPLHF few TRBJ1-6 . TRBV4-1
TGTGCCAGCAGCCCAGACAGGGGCGGCAATGAGCAGTTCTTC CASSPDRGGNEQFF few TRBJ2-1 TRBD1 TRBV7-6
TGTGCCAGCAGCCAAGATTTTTTCGGCGGGGGGAACCAAGAGACCCAGTACTTC CASSQDFFGGGNQETQYF many TRBJ2-5 TRBD2 TRBV4-2
TGTGCCAGCAGCAAGGTTGGGGACAGTATAATTTTGAATGGCTACACCTTC CASSKVGDSIILNGYTF . TRBJ1-2 . TRBV21-1
TGTGCCAGCAGCCCCTCCCCGGGACAGGGCTCCGGCACTGAAGCTTTCTTT CASSPSPGQGSGTEAFF many TRBJ1-1 TRBD1 TRBV6-5
TGCGCCAGCAGCTTGTGGCAGGGAGACAATGAGCAGTTCTTC CASSLWQGDNEQFF . TRBJ2-1 . TRBV5-1
TGTGCCAGCACCGGGGCCGGCTTCATGAACACTGAAGCTTTCTTT CASTGAGFMNTEAFF few TRBJ1-1 . TRBV12-3/TRBV12-4
TGCGCCAGCAGCCAAGAGGCTAGAGGGCCCTTCACCGGGGAGCTGTTTTTT CASSQEARGPFTGELFF many TRBJ2-2 . TRBV4-1
TGCGCCAGCAGCCAAGTTCCACAGGGGTCCTACGAGCAGTACTTC CASSQVPQGSYEQYF many TRBJ2-7 TRBD1 TRBV4-1
TGTGCCAGCAGCTTATCGACAGGGAATCAGCCCCAGCATTTT CASSLSTGNQPQHF . TRBJ1-5 TRBD1 TRBV7-9
TGTGCCAGTAGTACCCTAGACAGGGGGACCTACGAGCAGTACTTC CASSTLDRGTYEQYF . TRBJ2-7 TRBD1 TRBV19
TGCGCCAGCAGCCAAATGGAGCGGGGGGGCAGGGATACGCAGTATTTT CASSQMERGGRDTQYF many TRBJ2-3 TRBD2 TRBV4-3
TGCGCCAGCAGCCAGACCGATTGGGCCTACGAGCAGTACTTC CASSQTDWAYEQYF many TRBJ2-7 . TRBV4-1
TGTGCCAGCAGCTTAGAAGCGGGGGGAAGCACAGATACGCAGTATTTT CASSLEAGGSTDTQYF many TRBJ2-3 TRBD2 TRBV7-6
TGTGCCAGCTCATATTACAGGGTTCTGATCTACGAGCAGTACTTC CASSYYRVLIYEQYF few TRBJ2-7 . TRBV18